This T cell receptor beta chain was recovered during a study of cytomegalovirus exposure and HLA in healthy donors (dated by TCRdb to the late 2010s). For the wider study: According to an earlier analysis of 550 to 750 of the donors, about 190 million T cells yielded some 120 million unique TCR beta sequences and roughly 280 Gb of sequence data. An early release that covered several hundred HLA-typed donors contained approximately 300 gigabases of sequencing data and tens of millions of unique TCR sequences. The genetic ancestry cluster associated with self-reported Caucasian donors included 81% of the roughly 400 genotyped donors. The study was designed to test whether signatures of past pathogen exposure could be identified by cataloging public T cell receptors. Using immunosequencing, the study profiled T cell repertoires from roughly 650 subjects and related those repertoires to cytomegalovirus serostatus. Besides the first cohort of roughly 660 subjects, a separate validation cohort made up of over a hundred different subjects was used. To predict cytomegalovirus infection status, the study combined high-throughput TCR immunosequencing, statistical association of individual TCRs with disease status, and machine learning. In a later analysis, previously published TCR beta repertoires from some 640 donors were re-analyzed and high-resolution HLA genotyping was added so that TCR occurrence patterns could be studied. In the later analysis, no new phenotypic data were used to find candidate immune exposures; instead, reliance was placed on TCR beta sequences and their occurrence across donors. An earlier analysis of 587 of the donors used high-throughput TCR beta sequencing to judge whether each TCR beta V gene segment behaved as functional or pseudogenic. Donor age, sex, ethnicity and CMV serostatus were compiled alongside the repertoire data. In a later genetic analysis, genome-wide SNP genotypes for about 65% of the roughly 670 donors were used, and that subset was treated as a discovery cohort. Every discovery cohort repertoire had been produced on one sequencing platform. Both class I and class II loci were covered by HLA typing, at four-digit resolution. Typing coverage differed by locus: A, B, C, DRB1 and DQB1 were typed in about 620-640 donors, DQA1 in about 500, DPA1 in roughly 590, and DPB1 in 400 to 490. About five DR-DQ haplotypes were treated as single units for association and clustering because of strong linkage in the cohort. Among roughly 400 genotyped donors of the cohort, an average of around 220,000 unique TCR beta nucleotide sequences was sequenced per donor, of which about 20% were non-productive. Overall results and qualifications from the work: Most TCR sequences were seen in very few donors, while some public TCRs were found in many individuals. For the cohort, immune exposure information was limited to CMV serostatus. The presence/absence analyses assumed that sequencing depth was roughly uniform across donors, and that assumption may not be true. The authors suggested that the approach could potentially be extended to other disease states and immunological phenotypes. In an earlier analysis of some 500 of the donors, most TCR beta V segments appeared in productive rearrangements about 87% or about 30% of the time, broadly matching IMGT annotations. The 87-base-pair reads could not distinguish some IMGT-functional V segments, including TRBV6-2 and TRBV6-3, so those segments were excluded. In a later genetic analysis, a missense DCLRE1C variant was associated with V-gene and J-gene trimming of TCR beta chains, and the association was replicated in an independent cohort. The earlier analysis of approximately 540 of the donors excluded over 15 rarely observed V segments, including chromosome 9 orphons, because counts were too low. In a later genetic analysis, fewer N-insertions in productive TCRs were reported among donors in an Asian-associated ancestry cluster than the approximately 630-donor mean. At a false discovery rate of 0.05, a later analysis linked under 20,000 TCR beta sequences to specific HLA alleles. In a later analysis, several top co-occurrence clusters were reported to appear linked to parvovirus B19, influenza, CMV and Epstein-Barr virus. In a later analysis, the rate of TCR association differed among HLA loci, with DRB1 alleles having the most associated TCRs and HLA-C alleles having the fewest. According to a later analysis, most CMV-associated TCR beta chains appeared to be HLA-restricted, and the HLA associations seemed to be driven largely by CMV exposure. Because HLA typing was missing for some donors at each locus, association tests included only the typed subset. Strong co-occurrence of HLA alleles, especially DR and DQ, made assigning TCR associations to individual alleles difficult. Linkage disequilibrium might explain the correlated functional status among segregating V segments, but an unknown experimental factor could not be excluded. The classifier was reported to diagnose cytomegalovirus status with high specificity and sensitivity in both the original and validation cohorts. A further reported finding was that TCR beta sequences accurately predicted the HLA-A and HLA-B alleles for most subjects in the first cohort. The study gave a list of 150 to 200 TCR beta chains associated with cytomegalovirus. This cohort had only TCR beta chains sequenced, and the lack of alpha or paired-chain data limited which features could be detected. In a later analysis, HLA-associated TCR beta chains showed more clonal expansion and lower generation probabilities than non-associated chains that were equally common. A cluster of highly shared sequence variants was judged likely to represent a technical artifact of the sequencing pipeline. A few of the identified cytomegalovirus-associated TCR beta chains were confirmed in vitro to be specific for cytomegalovirus antigens.

The cohort was made up of roughly 670 healthy bone marrow donors. All cohort members were sampled while nominally healthy, although unrecorded immune exposures were likely present. The donor tested CMV seropositive, placing the donor among the roughly 300 seropositive members of the cohort. Every donor gave a peripheral blood sample, and the peripheral blood mononuclear cells from that sample were used for TCR beta sequencing. The Qiagen DNeasy Blood Extraction Kit was used to extract genomic DNA from the blood cell samples. Sequences SGDLS (CDR1) and YYNGEE (CDR2) are obtained from the germline V gene. V drops 0 bases and J drops 3 bases, leaving 9 bases in between. The CDR3 contains 15 residues, cysteine and phenylalanine counted. The kept DNA is CDR3 alone, 45 bases in frame from the first base. Library preparation was by the immunoSEQ multiplex PCR assay. The multiplex PCR relied on a mix of 60 forward primers for TCR Vbeta segments and 13 reverse primers for TCR Jbeta segments. A multiplex PCR assay on genomic DNA amplified the CDR3 region of rearranged TCR beta genes. Amplified TCR beta libraries were sequenced as 87-base-pair reads on the Illumina HiSeq System. The authors' pipeline ran thus. A later analysis tallied around 80 million unique TCR beta chains across the 700 or so repertoires, and some 12 million of those chains were shared by two or more donors. A nearest-neighbor algorithm error-corrected the raw reads and collapsed the reads into unique sequences, merging closely related sequences to remove PCR and sequencing errors. V, D and J gene segments were assigned by aligning CDR3 sequences to IMGT reference sequences. Each retained sequence needed at least a six-nucleotide match to both a V gene segment and a J gene segment. Rearrangements were called productive when the CDR3 lacked stop codons and stayed in frame with V and J; all others were non-productive. CDR3 was defined by IMGT convention, running from the second conserved V-encoded cysteine to the conserved J-encoded phenylalanine. Sequences without an unambiguous match to a single V gene segment were excluded from the earlier analysis of almost 600 of the donors. An earlier analysis of about 590 of the donors classified V segments as functional when productive rearrangements were above 56.7% and as segregating when the standard deviation between donors was above 5%. A statistical classification framework was built for diagnosing cytomegalovirus status from the catalog of TCR beta chain sequences. A later analysis assigned V and J genes by comparing TCR nucleotide sequences with IMGT/GENE-DB human TR gene sequences. Using the TCRdist pipeline, a later analysis assigned CDR3 sequences along with most-parsimonious VDJ recombination scenarios. In a later analysis, each TCR beta chain was defined by its CDR3 amino acid sequence together with its V-gene family, and reads lacking a unique V-gene family were excluded. In a later analysis, several hundred highly shared, low-generation-probability nucleotide sequences were removed to address suspected cross-contamination and a sequencing artifact. In a later analysis, a clonal expansion index for each public chain was calculated from normalized within-repertoire ranks of inferred template counts. A later analysis computed generation probabilities with a VDJ recombination model fitted to out-of-frame rearrangements, and checked the results against IGoR. In a later analysis, hypergeometric tests were used to score TCR-TCR, TCR-HLA and TCR-CMV co-occurrence, with a repertoire-size bias correction applied to TCR pairs. False discovery rates were estimated in a later analysis by permuting HLA or CMV assignments 20 times. In a later analysis, co-occurring TCRs were grouped with DBSCAN, and TCRdist sequence similarity was added when clustering was performed within HLA-allele-positive subsets. Repertoires with fewer than 30,000 or more than 120,000 public chains were left out of co-occurrence clustering, as were about five repertoires with anomalous nucleotide sharing. This immuneACCESS table, as held by TCRdb, lists in-frame sequences with V and J called but not all clones. Of the missing ones, under half trace to an unresolved V gene in checked studies; the others have no known cause. From that table come the V and J calls and clone size; the DNA was used to work out D and trimming. The table for this sample lists 65,000 to 80,000 clones. The ten largest clones capture roughly 8% of the sample.

Remarks on this clone: Its antigen is currently not known.

This receptor was obtained from a female donor in good health and CMV-seropositive. Material: PBMCs. Recombination joined TRBV9 with TRBJ1-4; the D segment cannot be called with confidence. The CDR3 is CASSVGAASNEKLFF. The DNA is as follows: TGTGCCAGCAGCGTAGGGGCAGCCTCTAATGAAAAACTGTTTTTT. Joined to the reference TRBV9 and TRBJ1-4 proteins, this CDR3 gives the full variable domain: DSGVTQTPKHLITATGQRVTLRCSPRSGDLSVYWYQQSLDQGLQFLIQYYNGEERAKGNILERFSAQQFPDLHSELNLSSLELGDSALYFCASSVGAASNEKLFFGSGTQLSVL.